Listed below are T cell receptor beta chains from one sample, sequenced in a study of blood T cell repertoires in COVID-19. TCRdb keeps only in-frame clones here, not all; method: immunoSEQ multiplex PCR. The sample lists approximately 150,000 clones; around 84% were seen once. Sequencing input: PBMCs or T cells enriched from blood (not recorded which). The source of these receptors is a man aged 45 to 65 who had recovered from COVID-19. Both conserved end residues are part of each CDR3. Fields, in order: D gene, clone size, V gene, J gene, CDR3 DNA, CDR3 protein. The D gene is left open where the match is weak. Not every row has a clone size; where given, it reads once, few, many or a size class.

-	-	TRBV2	TRBJ1-1	TGTGCCAGCAGTGTTCTAGGGGATAACACTGAAGCTTTCTTT	CASSVLGDNTEAFF
TRBD2	-	TRBV5-1	TRBJ2-5	TGCGCCAGCAGCCCGGGACTAGCGGGCAACCAAGAGACCCAGTACTTC	CASSPGLAGNQETQYF
-	-	TRBV5-1	TRBJ1-6	TGCGCCAGCAGCTTGTCTGGGGCGGCGAATTCACCCCTCCACTTT	CASSLSGAANSPLHF
-	once	TRBV19	TRBJ1-2	TGTGCCAGTAGTTCCAGGGGCGGAAACTATGGCTACACCTTC	CASSSRGGNYGYTF
TRBD1	-	TRBV19	TRBJ2-7	TGTGCCAGGGGCTCGGGACAGGTCTACGAGCAGTACTTC	CARGSGQVYEQYF
TRBD2	-	TRBV19	TRBJ2-3	TGTGCCAGTAGTCCGTCTAGCGGTTCGGATACGCAGTATTTT	CASSPSSGSDTQYF
-	once	TRBV7-6	TRBJ2-3	TGTGCCAGCAGCCTTCCCCCAGATACGCAGTATTTT	CASSLPPDTQYF
TRBD2	once	TRBV6-5	TRBJ2-7	TGTGCCAGCAACCCCGGAGCGGGGGGCGAGCAGTACTTC	CASNPGAGGEQYF
-	-	TRBV11-2	TRBJ1-1	TGTGCCAGCAGCTTAGCAACAGGGGAAGCTTTCTTT	CASSLATGEAFF
TRBD2	-	TRBV12-3/TRBV12-4	TRBJ2-2	TGTGCCATCACCGGGAGGGGTCCCGGGGAGCTGTTTTTT	CAITGRGPGELFF
TRBD2	-	TRBV11-2	TRBJ2-7	TGTGCCAGCAGCTTAACTCAAGCGGGGGGGCGCAACGAGCAGTACTTC	CASSLTQAGGRNEQYF